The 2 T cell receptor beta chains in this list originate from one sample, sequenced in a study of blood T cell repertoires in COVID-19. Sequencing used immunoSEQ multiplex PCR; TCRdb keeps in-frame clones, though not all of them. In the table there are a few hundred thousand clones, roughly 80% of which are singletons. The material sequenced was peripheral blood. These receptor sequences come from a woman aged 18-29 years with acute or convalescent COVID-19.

Here the CDR3 DNA reads TGCGCCAGCAGCCCCGACAGATGGGACACTGAAGCTTTCTTT. Encoded protein: CASSPDRWDTEAFF. The chain uses TRBV5-1 and TRBJ1-1; TRBD1 is a possible D gene (5 bases). The length of the CDR3 is 14 residues. Germline V gives CDR1 SGHRS, CDR2 YFSETQ. Between the trimmed V and J ends, which lost 4 bases and 3 bases, there was a span of 13 bases.

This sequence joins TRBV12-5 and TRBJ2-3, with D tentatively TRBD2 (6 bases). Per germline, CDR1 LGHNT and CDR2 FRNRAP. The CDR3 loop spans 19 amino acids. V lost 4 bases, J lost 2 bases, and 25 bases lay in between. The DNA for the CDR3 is TGTGCTAGTGGTTCGGTGGGCGCATCAGGCGGGGACCTCACAGATACGCAGTATTTT. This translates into CASGSVGASGGDLTDTQYF.